This T cell receptor beta chain was documented in a study of diagnostic markers for celiac disease (dated by TCRdb to 2018 to 2020). The data were produced on an Illumina MiSeq. The reads went through TCRdb reprocessing, and each CDR3 protein sequence gets one entry with no DNA. The table for this sample lists several thousand distinct CDR3 sequences. The ten largest clones capture 5.5% to 7% of the sample. Via the germline V gene, CDR1 is MNHEY and CDR2 SVGAGI. Reading from cysteine to phenylalanine, the CDR3 counts 13 amino acids. The nucleotide record is missing. This clonotype is medium-sized (0.01 to 0.1%) by its frequency; no count is available. Its antigen is currently not known.

Specimen: either unsorted cells or a sorted T cell fraction (not recorded which). Rearrangement joined TRBV6-5 to TRBJ1-1. The sequence came from a human donor. This table probably holds off-target reads from a library built for another chain. The CDR3 has the sequence CASTRTVNTEAFF.